The entry below gives a single T cell receptor beta chain sequence along with its context. The entry originates in a study of cytomegalovirus exposure and HLA in healthy donors. Researchers ran the PCR with 60 Vbeta and 13 Jbeta primers. Method: immunoSEQ multiplex PCR; TCRdb's copy keeps in-frame clones and lacks some. The table includes 85,000 to 90,000 clones, more than 80% detected once. Per germline, CDR1 SEHNR and CDR2 FQNEAQ (reference sequence). This CDR3 has 17 amino acids. Trimming cost V 1 base and J 3 bases, with 15 bases left between them. This TCR was recovered from a man younger than 35 in good health and CMV-seronegative. J is TRBJ1-4 and V is TRBV7-9, with a tentative D call TRBD1 (5 bases). Sequenced material: PBMCs. CDR3 residues: CASSLDPPREANEKLFF. CDR3 nucleotides: TGTGCCAGCAGCTTAGACCCGCCCAGGGAGGCTAATGAAAAACTGTTTTTT.